This TCR beta chain was profiled in a study of control samples from healthy donors and cancer patients. Some clones are missing from TCRdb's copy, which holds only in-frame ones; the method was immunoSEQ multiplex PCR. The top ten clones hold 5.5% to 8% of a sample with 400,000 to 500,000 clones, about nine tenths of them seen once. V trimming: 2 bases; J trimming: 7 bases; junction bases outside the gene matches: 8. This CDR3 region has 18 residues. Germline V lookup: CDR1 MNHNS, CDR2 SASEGT. The sample consisted of PBMCs. The V gene is TRBV6-1, the J gene TRBJ2-1; TRBD2 agrees at 16 bases. The receptor comes from a man in his forties with head and neck cancer. The DNA for the CDR3 is TGTGCCAGCAGTGAACAACGGGGGGGACTAGCGGGAGGGAATGAGCAGTTCTTC. As protein: CASSEQRGGLAGGNEQFF.